The sequence of this TCR beta chain was determined in a study of blood T cell repertoires in COVID-19. Study context: COVID-19 samples collected from the United States, Italy and Spain covered acute and convalescent phases.

The CDR3 runs to 16 residues. Germline CDR1 SGHRS, CDR2 YFSETQ. Unmatched junction bases numbered 14, after V lost 5 bases and J lost 4 bases. Authors' methods: Estimates of nucleated cell counts were drawn from the amplification of reference gene primers. Some clones are missing from TCRdb's copy, which holds only in-frame ones; the method was immunoSEQ multiplex PCR. V, J and clone size are those of that table, while D and trimming were read from the DNA. Of roughly 150,000 clones listed, roughly 83% are singletons. The specimen was peripheral blood. The receptor comes from a woman of 80 years or more with active or convalescent COVID-19. The V call is TRBV5-1, the J call TRBJ1-2; 7 bases match TRBD1. The CDR3 region is CASSSGTADKLYGYTF. Here the CDR3 DNA reads TGCGCCAGCAGTTCCGGGACAGCCGATAAGCTCTATGGCTACACCTTC.